This TCR beta chain was found in a study of T cells after yellow fever vaccination. Overall study results and limits: A large majority of primary-vaccination clones showed up again after the booster (approximately 95% CD4, almost 90% CD8). The CD4 and CD8 compartments had a small share of their clonotypes in common.

This clonotype was observed many times. Its antigen is not known. For TCR, cDNA came from 5'RACE template switching, which added a universal primer site and UMIs. TCRdb re-derived calls from the 5' RACE reads in MiXCR, one entry per CDR3 protein. This table holds over 110,000 distinct CDR3 sequences, 7.7% found once. V was clipped by 5 bases and J by 1 base, with 10 bases between them. Germline CDR1 DFQATT, CDR2 SNEGSKA (reference sequence). This CDR3 has 13 amino acids. This sample comprised CD4+ T cells sorted from PBMCs, obtained 5 days after the yellow fever booster vaccination. The V gene is TRBV20-1, the J gene TRBJ2-3; no firm D call. This receptor was obtained from a man aged 30 to 39 who received the YFV17D yellow fever vaccine. The CDR3 region has the DNA TGCAGTGCTTCCTCGACGGGCACAGATACGCAGTATTTT. Protein sequence: CSASSTGTDTQYF.